The T cell receptor beta chain described here comes from a study of blood T cells in healthy people across ages. Study results and limitations: With unsorted PBMCs, a conclusive comparison of naive versus antigen-experienced cells was not possible. Correlation between TCR beta diversity and naive T cell percentage was strong. Donor CMV infection status was unknown, possibly confounding age-related changes in expanded clonotypes.

As regards this clonotype: The antigen is not known.

V lost 2 bases, J lost 7 bases, and 12 bases stayed unmatched. This CDR3 spans 16 amino acids. Germline CDR1 and CDR2: MDHEN and SYDVKM. Together with a sample-barcoded 5' primer, a J-beta primer mix was included in a second PCR lasting about 6 to 11 cycles. Each of the cDNA molecules was tagged by a template-switch adaptor with 12 random nucleotides. TCRdb independently ran MiXCR on the 5' RACE reads; one entry per CDR3 protein. The table lists 950,000 to 1,200,000 distinct CDR3 sequences, 35% to 40% of them singletons. What was sequenced was blood. The V and J genes are TRBV28 and TRBJ2-7; 9 bases align to TRBD1. The origin of this receptor is a young man in good health. In DNA form, the CDR3 reads TGTGCCAGCAGTTTACACCCATTACGGGACAGGGAAGAGCAGTACTTC. Amino acids: CASSLHPLRDREEQYF.